A single sample is the source of the 17 T cell receptor beta chains below, sequenced in a study of blood T cell repertoires in COVID-19. The protocol was immunoSEQ multiplex PCR, while the TCRdb copy is restricted to in-frame clones and leaves out a portion. In the table there are some 340,000 clones, roughly four fifths of which are singletons. Sequencing was carried out using PBMCs or T cells enriched from blood (not recorded which). The source of these receptors is a woman between 50 and 59 years old who had recovered from COVID-19.

The rearrangement uses TRBV4-2 and TRBJ2-2, with 7 nucleotides matching TRBD1. Germline V gives CDR1 LGHNA, CDR2 YNFKEQ. After removal of 4 bases from V and 0 bases from J, the junction contained 2 bases not matched to a gene. The CDR3 has 15 residues. DNA of the CDR3: TGTGCCAGCAGCCCGGGACAGACGAACACCGGGGAGCTGTTTTTT. Translating gives CASSPGQTNTGELFF.

This clone was observed a single time. This chain joins TRBV30 and TRBJ2-2; D is perhaps TRBD1 (6 bases). From germline, CDR1 is GTSNPN and CDR2 SVGIG (reference sequence). Trimming left V 5 bases short and J 3 bases short, with 16 bases between. The CDR3 is 15 residues long. The DNA of the CDR3 is TGTGCCTGGTCCCCAGGGGCTTTATACACCGGGGAGCTGTTTTTT. Its translation is CAWSPGALYTGELFF. Filled out from reference TRBV30 and TRBJ2-2, the complete variable domain reads SQTIHQWPATLVQPVGSPLSLECTVEGTSNPNLYWYRQAAGRGLQLLFYSVGIGQISSEVPQNLSASRPQDRQFILSSKKLLLSDSGFYLCAWSPGALYTGELFFGEGSRLTVL.

V and J are TRBV5-1 and TRBJ2-2, with D perhaps TRBD1 (5 bases). The CDR3 consists of 18 residues. V was cut by 4 bases and J by 0 bases, with 19 bases left in between. CDR1 is SGHRS, CDR2 YFSETQ, per germline. The CDR3 nucleotides are TGCGCCAGCAGCACCAACCTCCAGGGTTTCGCGAACACCGGGGAGCTGTTTTTT. It yields the protein CASSTNLQGFANTGELFF.

The rearrangement uses TRBV3-1 (or the pseudogene TRBV3-2) and TRBJ1-1, with D perhaps matching TRBD1 (5 bases). This CDR3 contains 15 residues. Looked up from germline, CDR1 is LGHDT and CDR2 is YNNKEL (reference sequence). Trimming removed 4 bases at V and 7 bases at J, with 19 bases between. The CDR3 is CASSRKSQGSGEAFF. The CDR3, as DNA: TGTGCCAGCAGCCGAAAATCTCAGGGAAGTGGTGAAGCTTTCTTT.

This clone was counted once. The chain combines TRBV7-8 with TRBJ1-2; D perhaps matches TRBD1 (5 bases). Trimming cost V 8 bases and J 6 bases, with 19 bases left between them. The length of the CDR3 is 14 residues. The germline gives CDR1 SGHVS, CDR2 FQNEAQ. CDR3 nucleotides: TGTGCCAGCTGGAAGGGGCGGCCATCAAATGGCTACACCTTC. Its translation: CASWKGRPSNGYTF.

This chain links TRBV4-1 with TRBJ2-3; TRBD2 aligns across 13 bases. Trimming at V came to 0 bases and at J to 1 base, leaving 7 bases not matched to a gene. Per the germline V gene, CDR1 is MGHRA and CDR2 is YSYEKL. The length of the CDR3 is 19 residues. The CDR3 sequence is CASSQEILAGGLGTDTQYF. In DNA, the CDR3 is TGCGCCAGCAGCCAAGAGATACTAGCGGGGGGGCTTGGCACAGATACGCAGTATTTT.

This clone was picked up a small number of times. The chain carries TRBV5-5 and TRBJ1-1, with D possibly matching TRBD1 (5 bases). The CDR3 is 15 residues long. Per germline, CDR1 SGHKS and CDR2 YYEKEE (reference sequence). V gave up 3 bases and J gave up 0 bases, with 12 bases separating them. The CDR3 loop reads CASSSHRIMNTEAFF. The DNA for the CDR3 is TGTGCCAGCAGCTCGCACAGGATAATGAACACTGAAGCTTTCTTT.

The gene calls are TRBV6-1 and TRBJ2-2; 9 bases line up with TRBD2. Germline assignment: CDR1 MNHNS and CDR2 SASEGT. J lost 7 bases, V lost 6 bases, and 18 bases had no gene match. This CDR3 contains 18 residues. The CDR3 loop is CASREWASGTQRGGELFF. The CDR3 DNA is TGTGCCAGCAGAGAATGGGCTAGCGGGACGCAGCGTGGCGGGGAGCTGTTTTTT.

About this clone: The sample carries other DNA sequences with the same CDR3. The rearrangement uses TRBV3-1 (or the pseudogene TRBV3-2) and TRBJ1-1, with a weak D call TRBD1 (6 bases). V shed 2 bases and J shed 1 base, with 8 bases lying between them. The CDR3 runs to 14 residues. Germline V gene sequence: CDR1 LGHDT, CDR2 YNNKEL (reference sequence). The CDR3, as DNA: TGTGCCAGCAGCCAACTACAGGGGAACACTGAAGCTTTCTTT. Amino acids: CASSQLQGNTEAFF.

This clone was seen ten or more times. V and J are TRBV18 and TRBJ2-4; the D gene is possibly TRBD2 (6 bases). Germline V lookup: CDR1 KGHSH, CDR2 LQKENI. The CDR3 runs 15 residues. V gave up 6 bases and J gave up 2 bases, with 14 bases separating them. The CDR3 sequence is CASSRTRESKNIQYF. In DNA form, the CDR3 reads TGTGCCAGCTCCCGTACCCGGGAGTCCAAAAACATTCAGTACTTC.

V is TRBV30 and J is TRBJ1-5, with D uncertain. V shed 2 bases and J shed 4 bases, with 12 bases lying between them. The germline V gene has CDR1 GTSNPN and CDR2 SVGIG (reference sequence). The CDR3 is made up of 14 amino acids. The CDR3, as DNA: TGTGCCTGGAGTAGGTCGGCGGTGAATCAGCCCCAGCATTTT. Translating it yields CAWSRSAVNQPQHF.

This chain joins TRBV29-1 and TRBJ1-4, with 10 nucleotides matching TRBD1. CDR3 length equals 14 residues. V gave up 5 bases and J gave up 6 bases; unmatched junction bases: 6. Germline V gives CDR1 SQVTM, CDR2 ANQGSEA. The CDR3 spells CSVKRTGGDEKLFF. In DNA, the CDR3 is TGCAGCGTTAAAAGGACAGGGGGGGATGAAAAACTGTTTTTT.

The rearrangement uses TRBV7-8 and TRBJ1-6; 10 nucleotides agree with TRBD1. The CDR3 sequence is 15 residues long. Germline trimming cut 5 bases from V and 8 bases from J; bases unmatched to any gene: 6. Germline-derived CDR1 and CDR2 are SGHVS and FQNEAQ. The CDR3 loop reads CASSPTGQGDSPLHF. The CDR3 DNA is TGTGCCAGCAGCCCTACCGGACAGGGGGATTCACCCCTCCACTTT.

This chain uses TRBV13 with TRBJ2-5; tentatively, D is TRBD1 (6 bases). Germline V gene sequence: CDR1 PRHDT, CDR2 FYEKMQ (reference sequence). The V end was cut by 4 bases, the J end by 2 bases, with 11 bases between. The CDR3 runs to 14 residues. The CDR3 is CASSSWGQQETQYF. The CDR3 nucleotides read TGTGCCAGCAGCTCCTGGGGACAACAAGAGACCCAGTACTTC.

This sequence joins TRBV5-5 and TRBJ2-1, with a weak D call TRBD2 (5 bases). Trimming took off 2 bases at V and 2 bases at J, with 17 bases between the two ends. CDR3 length equals 17 residues. Looked up from germline, CDR1 is SGHKS and CDR2 is YYEKEE (reference sequence). CDR3 nucleotides: TGTGCCAGCAGCTTTGGCGGGCCTAACTCCCCCTACAATGAGCAGTTCTTC. Translating it yields CASSFGGPNSPYNEQFF.

This sequence joins TRBV5-1 and TRBJ1-6; D remains ambiguous. This CDR3 is 13 amino acids long. With 4 bases removed from V and 14 bases from J, the gap between germline ends came to 16 bases. From germline, CDR1 is SGHRS and CDR2 YFSETQ. This CDR3 is CASSLIDSSSLHF. CDR3 sequence (DNA): TGCGCCAGCAGCCTGATAGACTCCTCTTCCCTCCACTTT.

This clone was detected only a few times. The V call is TRBV11-3, the J call TRBJ1-3, with 8 bases that match TRBD1. The CDR3 length is 14 residues. Germline values: CDR1 SGHNT, CDR2 YENEEA. J was trimmed by 3 bases and V by 8 bases; bases with no gene match: 6. CDR3 in amino acids: CASVQGEGGNTIYF. The CDR3 DNA reads TGTGCCAGCGTACAGGGGGAAGGTGGAAACACCATATATTTT.